The T cell receptor (beta chain) under discussion was sequenced for a study of cytomegalovirus exposure and HLA in healthy donors. On the study more broadly: There were a few hundred genotyped donors. Of these, roughly 86% fell in the genetic ancestry cluster associated with self-reported Caucasian donors.

About this clone itself: Its antigen is unknown.

The PCR ran on 60 Vbeta and 13 Jbeta primers. Profiling relied on immunoSEQ multiplex PCR, and the TCRdb table lists in-frame clones only, not all of them. The profile covers about 140,000 clones, with about 61% appearing a single time and 2.4% taken by the ten largest. The CDR3 sequence is 13 residues long. Germline CDR1 reads SQVTM; CDR2 reads ANQGSEA. V lost 4 bases and J 2 bases, leaving 10 bases between the germline ends. Study-wide results and caveats: With high specificity and sensitivity, the classifier reportedly diagnosed cytomegalovirus status.

Sequences were obtained from PBMCs. The sequence was obtained from a woman aged 40 to 50 in good health and CMV-seronegative. The chain has TRBV29-1 and TRBJ2-3; D unresolved. The CDR3 here is CSVGGQITDTQYF. In nucleotides, the CDR3 is TGCAGCGTTGGAGGCCAGATCACAGATACGCAGTATTTT.